The T cell receptor (beta chain) under discussion was sequenced for a study of blood T cell repertoires in COVID-19. Trimming cost V 3 bases and J 10 bases, with 10 bases left between them. The CDR3 is made up of 13 amino acids. From germline, CDR1 is MDHEN and CDR2 SYDVKM. Generated by immunoSEQ multiplex PCR, the TCRdb table keeps only in-frame clones and is missing some. This table has fewer than 75,000 clones, roughly nine tenths appearing once. Sequencing was carried out using peripheral blood. The chain has TRBV28 and TRBJ1-6; maybe TRBD1 (5 bases). The receptor's source is a human donor in a cohort sampled during active COVID-19. CDR3 in amino acids: CASSLSGGSPLHF. CDR3 coding DNA: TGTGCCAGCAGTTTGTCGGGGGGATCACCCCTCCACTTT.